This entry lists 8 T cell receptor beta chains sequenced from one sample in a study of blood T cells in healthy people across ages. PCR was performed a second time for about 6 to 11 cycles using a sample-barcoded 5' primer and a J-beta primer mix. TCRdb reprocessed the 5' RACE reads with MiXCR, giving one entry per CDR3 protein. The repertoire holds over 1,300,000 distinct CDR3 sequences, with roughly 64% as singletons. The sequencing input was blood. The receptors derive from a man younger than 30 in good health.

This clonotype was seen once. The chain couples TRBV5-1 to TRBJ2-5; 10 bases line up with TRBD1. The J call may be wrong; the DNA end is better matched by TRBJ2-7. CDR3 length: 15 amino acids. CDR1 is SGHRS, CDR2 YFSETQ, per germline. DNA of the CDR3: TGCGCCAGCAGCCTAGGGACAGGGGAAAGGGACGAGCAGTACTTC. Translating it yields CASSLGTGERDEQYF.

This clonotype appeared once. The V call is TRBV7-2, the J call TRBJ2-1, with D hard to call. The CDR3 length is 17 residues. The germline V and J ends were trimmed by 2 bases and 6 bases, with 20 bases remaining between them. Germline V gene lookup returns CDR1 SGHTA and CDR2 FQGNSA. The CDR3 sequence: CASSLFSSARSANEQFF. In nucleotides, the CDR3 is TGTGCCAGCAGCTTATTCTCCTCCGCGCGATCTGCCAATGAGCAGTTCTTC.

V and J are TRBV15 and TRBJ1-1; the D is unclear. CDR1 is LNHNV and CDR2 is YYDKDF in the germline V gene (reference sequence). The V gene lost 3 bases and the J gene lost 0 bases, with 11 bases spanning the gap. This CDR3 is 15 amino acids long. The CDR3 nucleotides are TGTGCCACCAGCAGTCAACGGACCATGAACACTGAAGCTTTCTTT. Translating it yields CATSSQRTMNTEAFF. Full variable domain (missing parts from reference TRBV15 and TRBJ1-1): DAMVIQNPRYQVTQFGKPVTLSCSQTLNHNVMYWYQQKSSQAPKLLFHYYDKDFNNEADTPDNFQSRRPNTSFCFLDIRSPGLGDTAMYLCATSSQRTMNTEAFFGQGTRLTVV.

CDR3 amino acids: CASSPRLQAGGGTDTQYF. The CDR3, as DNA: TGTGCCAGCAGCCCAAGATTACAAGCGGGAGGTGGTACAGATACGCAGTATTTT. This chain joins TRBV7-2 and TRBJ2-3; 9 nucleotides line up with TRBD2. J gave up 3 bases and V 5 bases, and 15 bases lay outside the gene matches. The CDR3 covers 18 residues. The germline gives CDR1 SGHTA, CDR2 FQGNSA.

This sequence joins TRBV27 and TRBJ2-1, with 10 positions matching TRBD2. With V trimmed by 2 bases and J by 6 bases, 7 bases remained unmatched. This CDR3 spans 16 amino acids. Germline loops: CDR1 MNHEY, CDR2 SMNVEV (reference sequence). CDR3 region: CASSLKGLAHINEQFF. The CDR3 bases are TGTGCCAGCAGTTTAAAGGGACTAGCGCATATCAATGAGCAGTTCTTC.

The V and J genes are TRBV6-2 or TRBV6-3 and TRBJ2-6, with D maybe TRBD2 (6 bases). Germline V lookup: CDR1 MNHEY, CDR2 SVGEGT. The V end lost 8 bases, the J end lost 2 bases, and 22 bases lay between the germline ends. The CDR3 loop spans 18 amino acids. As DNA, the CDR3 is TGTGCCAGCGATTCCCTGATAGCCGCGGGGACTGGGGCCAACGTCCTGACTTTC. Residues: CASDSLIAAGTGANVLTF.

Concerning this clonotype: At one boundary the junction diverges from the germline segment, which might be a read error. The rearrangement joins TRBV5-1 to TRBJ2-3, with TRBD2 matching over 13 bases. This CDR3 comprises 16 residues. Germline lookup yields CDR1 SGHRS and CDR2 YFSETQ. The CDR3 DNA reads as TGCGCCAGCAGCGATACTAGCGGGAGGGGATTAGATACGCGGTATTTT. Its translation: CASSDTSGRGLDTRYF.

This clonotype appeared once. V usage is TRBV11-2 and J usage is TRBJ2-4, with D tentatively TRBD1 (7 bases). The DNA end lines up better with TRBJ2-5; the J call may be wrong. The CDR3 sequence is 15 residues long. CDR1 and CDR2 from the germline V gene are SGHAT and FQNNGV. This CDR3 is CASSSRGVFQETQYF. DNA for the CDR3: TGTGCCAGCAGCTCCAGGGGGGTCTTCCAAGAGACCCAGTACTTC.